This record looks at one TCR beta chain sequence and its context. The data stem from a study of cytomegalovirus exposure and HLA in healthy donors. Germline lookup yields CDR1 MNHEY and CDR2 SMNVEV (reference sequence). This CDR3 has 13 amino acids. V was trimmed by 2 bases and J by 4 bases, leaving 9 bases between them. This PCR relied on a set of 60 Vbeta primers and 13 Jbeta primers. Original handling: A follow-up analysis tallied about 88 million unique TCR beta chains, roughly 9.9 million shared. Libraries were prepared by immunoSEQ multiplex PCR; TCRdb keeps only in-frame clonotypes and omits some of them. From that table come the V and J calls and clone size; the DNA was used to work out D and trimming. Here the sample spans about 150,000 clones, around four fifths being singletons.

The receptor comes from a man between 18 and 29 years old in good health and CMV-seronegative. V gene TRBV27 combines with J gene TRBJ2-7; D remains unclear. Sequencing was done on a sample of PBMCs. The CDR3, as DNA: TGTGCCAGCAGTTTAAGCCCCGATTACGAGCAGTACTTC. Translation gives CASSLSPDYEQYF.